This TCR beta chain was captured in a study of blood T cell repertoires in COVID-19. At the level of the study: Sources were T cells, B-cell-depleted T cells, or PBMCs; the material itself was cDNA or gDNA.

The table came from immunoSEQ multiplex PCR; TCRdb's copy has only in-frame clones and leaves some out. The sample yields around 160,000 clones, over 75% seen once. In germline, CDR1 is SGHRS, CDR2 YFSETQ. Trimming took off 5 bases at V and 0 bases at J, with 8 bases between the two ends. The CDR3 length is 13 residues. Sequenced: PBMCs or T cells enriched from blood (not recorded which). The sequence was collected from a man aged 45-60 years who had recovered from COVID-19. The genes are TRBV5-1 and TRBJ2-5; no reliable D call. The DNA for the CDR3 is TGCGCCAGCAGTATTAGCTACCAAGAGACCCAGTACTTC. Its protein product is CASSISYQETQYF.